Presented here are 17 T cell receptor beta chains from one specimen sequenced in a study of early T cells in non-severe SARS-CoV-2 infection. TCRdb re-derived calls from the 5' RACE reads in MiXCR, one entry per CDR3 protein. The table records 100,000 to 130,000 distinct CDR3 sequences, 9% to 14% of them present only once. The sample consisted of whole blood. The receptors were gathered from an adult who was a healthcare worker with PCR-confirmed SARS-CoV-2 infection or an uninfected control (not recorded which).

The chain joins TRBV27 to TRBJ1-6; a possible D gene is TRBD1 (5 bases). Trimming took off 3 bases at V and 13 bases at J, with 19 bases between the two ends. The CDR3 runs to 15 residues. The V gene's germline CDR1 is MNHEY and CDR2 SMNVEV (reference sequence). CDR3 nucleotide sequence: TGTGCCAGCAGTTTTTCTCTCGGACGGGACGCCCCCCTCCACTTT. Translated, it gives CASSFSLGRDAPLHF.

This clonotype was seen a handful of times. DNA for the CDR3: TGTGCCAGCAGCCCCGCGATCCAAGATAATTCACCCCTCCACTTT. Encoded protein: CASSPAIQDNSPLHF. The V and J genes are TRBV7-2 and TRBJ1-6; D call uncertain. Germline lookup yields CDR1 SGHTA and CDR2 FQGNSA. The germline V and J ends were trimmed by 5 bases and 5 bases, with 13 bases remaining between them. The CDR3 runs 15 residues. Based on the CDR3 plus reference TRBV7-2 and TRBJ1-6, the full variable domain is GAGVSQSPSNKVTEKGKDVELRCDPISGHTALYWYRQSLGQGLEFLIYFQGNSAPDKSGLPSDRFSAERTGGSVSTLTIQRTQQEDSAVYLCASSPAIQDNSPLHFGNGTRLTVT.

The sample holds many counts of this clonotype. The chain has TRBV10-1 and TRBJ2-7; D is ambiguous. Germline V gene lookup returns CDR1 WNHNN and CDR2 SYGVQD (reference sequence). Trimming removed 3 bases from V and 2 bases from J, with 11 bases in between. CDR3 length: 14 residues. CDR3 protein: CASSDRYPPYEQYF. Here the CDR3 DNA reads TGCGCCAGCAGTGACAGGTACCCACCCTACGAGCAGTACTTC.

CDR3 protein: CSVGPGLAARDTQYF. CDR3 DNA: TGCAGCGTTGGGCCGGGACTAGCGGCTCGAGATACGCAGTATTTT. The chain uses TRBV29-1 and TRBJ2-3; 11 bases line up with TRBD2. The germline gives CDR1 SQVTM, CDR2 ANQGSEA. V shed 4 bases and J 5 bases; nucleotides not matched to a gene: 8. The CDR3 consists of 15 residues.

This clonotype was seen just once. A much larger clone lies a single base off, so this may be a read error. V gene TRBV7-9 combines with J gene TRBJ2-1; D is possibly TRBD2 (6 bases). CDR3 length equals 14 residues. V dropped 5 bases and J dropped 7 bases, with 15 bases sitting between them. CDR1 and CDR2 (germline): SEHNR, FQNEAQ (reference sequence). Here the CDR3 reads CASSRVGTYNEQFF. For the CDR3, the DNA is TGTGCCAGCAGCCGGGTGGGGACTTATAATGAGCAGTTCTTC.

This clonotype appeared a few times. This chain connects TRBV2 to TRBJ2-2, with a possible D match to TRBD1 (6 bases). CDR1 and CDR2 from the germline V gene are SNHLY and FYNNEI. Between the trimmed V and J ends, which lost 11 bases and 1 base, there was a span of 17 bases. CDR3 length: 15 amino acids. The CDR3 is CAGTQTGMNTGELFF. The CDR3 bases are TGTGCCGGGACCCAGACAGGCATGAACACCGGGGAGCTGTTTTTT. Together with reference TRBV2 and TRBJ2-2, the CDR3 gives the full variable domain: EPEVTQTPSHQVTQMGQEVILRCVPISNHLYFYWYRQILGQKVEFLVSFYNNEISEKSEIFDDQFSVERPDGSNFTLKIRSTKLEDSAMYFCAGTQTGMNTGELFFGEGSRLTVL.

About this clonotype itself: The conserved final phenylalanine or tryptophan is absent from the CDR3, which likely points to a read error. V gene TRBV6-2 or TRBV6-3 combines with J gene TRBJ2-7, with D unresolved. The CDR3 is 12 amino acids. The germline V gene has CDR1 MNHEY and CDR2 SVGEGT. Trimming took 7 bases from V and 1 from J, leaving 8 bases between them. CDR3 DNA sequence: TGTGCCAGCACCATGGGGTCCTACGAGCAGTACATC. Translated, it gives CASTMGSYEQYI.

In its sample, this clonotype was seen many times. The genes are TRBV2 and TRBJ1-5; weak D call: TRBD1 (6 bases). CDR1 is SNHLY and CDR2 is FYNNEI in the germline V gene. Trimming removed 6 bases from V and 7 bases from J, with 10 bases in between. This CDR3 is built from 12 residues. The CDR3, as DNA: TGTGCCAGCAGACAGGGACAACAGCCCCAGCATTTT. Its protein is CASRQGQQPQHF.

In regard to this clonotype: The germline gene is not matched at one end of the junction; a read error may be the cause. V usage is TRBV27 and J usage is TRBJ2-7, with D possibly being TRBD2 (6 bases). Germline lookup yields CDR1 MNHEY and CDR2 SMNVEV (reference sequence). The CDR3 is 16 residues long. The CDR3 coding sequence is TGTGCCAGCAGGAGAGGAGGGGTTCTTCCCCACTACAAGCAGTACTTC. This translates into CASRRGGVLPHYKQYF.

The chain carries TRBV7-3 and TRBJ1-1, with D possibly matching TRBD1 (6 bases). This CDR3 region has 15 residues. Germline loops: CDR1 SGHTA, CDR2 FQGTGA. V gave up 5 bases and J gave up 4 bases, with 17 bases separating them. CDR3 nucleotides: TGTGCCAGCAGCATTAACGGGGGGCTAGGCACTGAAGCTTTCTTT. Residues: CASSINGGLGTEAFF. Complete variable domain (other parts from reference TRBV7-3 and TRBJ1-1): GAGVSQTPSNKVTEKGKYVELRCDPISGHTALYWYRQSLGQGPEFLIYFQGTGAADDSGLPNDRFFAVRPEGSVSTLKIQRTERGDSAVYLCASSINGGLGTEAFFGQGTRLTVV.

This clonotype was recorded a few times. The V gene is TRBV29-1, the J gene TRBJ1-5; TRBD1 aligns across 7 bases. Unmatched junction bases numbered 2, after V lost 6 bases and J lost 0 bases. Germline lookup yields CDR1 SQVTM and CDR2 ANQGSEA. CDR3 size: 13 residues. The CDR3 spells CSVGTVSNQPQHF. CDR3 bases: TGCAGCGTCGGGACAGTTAGCAATCAGCCCCAGCATTTT.

The chain joins TRBV5-6 to TRBJ2-1; possibly TRBD2 for D (6 bases). This CDR3 has 18 amino acids. The germline V gene encodes CDR1 SGHDT and CDR2 YYEEEE. V was pared by 2 bases and J by 1 base, with 19 bases between. In DNA form, the CDR3 reads TGTGCCAGCAGCTTTACACGGGGTAGCGGACTTTCCTACAATGAGCAGTTCTTC. Protein product: CASSFTRGSGLSYNEQFF.

The V gene is TRBV14, the J gene TRBJ2-4, with D perhaps matching TRBD1 (5 bases). The germline CDR1 and CDR2 sequences are SGHDN and FVKESK. The CDR3 has 14 amino acids. V was trimmed by 3 bases and J by 4 bases, leaving 10 bases between them. In DNA form, the CDR3 reads TGTGCCAGCAGCCATTCGACAGAAAAAAACATTCAGTACTTC. Translation gives CASSHSTEKNIQYF.

This clonotype came up many times. The CDR3 sequence is CASRGLAVTDTQYF. The CDR3, as DNA: TGCGCCAGCAGGGGACTAGCGGTCACAGATACGCAGTATTTT. This sequence joins TRBV5-1 and TRBJ2-3, with 11 bases aligning to TRBD2. Germline trimming cut 5 bases from V and 2 bases from J; bases unmatched to any gene: 1. The germline V gene encodes CDR1 SGHRS and CDR2 YFSETQ. The CDR3 length is 14 residues.

Ten or more counts support this clonotype. The gene calls are TRBV6-4 and TRBJ2-2, with 8 bases identical to TRBD1. V was pared by 3 bases and J by 6 bases, with 12 bases of the junction left unmatched. The V gene's germline CDR1 is MRHNA and CDR2 SNTAGT. This CDR3 region has 17 residues. Here the CDR3 reads CASSEQPQGAVAGELFF. The CDR3 DNA is TGTGCCAGCAGTGAACAGCCGCAGGGGGCGGTAGCCGGGGAGCTGTTTTTT.

This clonotype was counted only a few times. V and J are TRBV6-5 and TRBJ1-3, with unresolved D. V was trimmed by 5 bases and J by 4 bases, leaving 12 bases between them. Germline lookup yields CDR1 MNHEY and CDR2 SVGAGI. The CDR3 length is 14 residues. The DNA of the CDR3 is TGTGCCAGCAGTGGCATTTCGGACGGAAACACCATATATTTT. The encoded protein is CASSGISDGNTIYF.

This clonotype was seen repeatedly, ten times or more. The rearrangement uses TRBV9 and TRBJ2-1, with 15 bases that match TRBD2. CDR1 and CDR2 from the germline V gene are SGDLS and YYNGEE. The V gene end was trimmed by 5 bases and the J gene end by 2 bases; junction bases not matched to a gene: 2. The CDR3 length is 16 residues. The CDR3 protein is CASSRTSGRAYNEQFF. DNA of the CDR3: TGTGCCAGCAGTCGGACTAGCGGGAGGGCCTACAATGAGCAGTTCTTC.